A single sample gave rise to the 7 T cell receptor beta chains below, sequenced in a study of blood T cell repertoires in COVID-19. Libraries were prepared by immunoSEQ multiplex PCR; TCRdb keeps only in-frame clonotypes and omits some of them. Of around 180,000 clones listed, about 88% are singletons. Sequencing was performed on peripheral blood. These receptors were collected from a man aged 60 to 75 with acute or convalescent COVID-19.

This chain uses TRBV5-1 with TRBJ1-4; tentative D call: TRBD1 (6 bases). Germline V CDR1 and CDR2: SGHRS, YFSETQ. There are 15 residues in the CDR3. The V gene lost 1 base and the J gene lost 6 bases, with 13 bases spanning the gap. CDR3 protein: CASSLSQGGDEKLFF. The CDR3, as DNA: TGCGCCAGCAGCTTGTCGCAAGGGGGAGATGAAAAACTGTTTTTT.

The V and J genes are TRBV30 and TRBJ2-1, with D perhaps TRBD2 (6 bases). Trimming left V 1 base short and J 3 bases short, with 10 bases between. Germline loops: CDR1 GTSNPN, CDR2 SVGIG (reference sequence). This CDR3 has 14 amino acids. CDR3 amino acids: CAWSAGLLYNEQFF. CDR3 sequence (DNA): TGTGCCTGGAGTGCGGGACTTCTCTACAATGAGCAGTTCTTC.

V usage is TRBV5-1 and J usage is TRBJ1-1; 7 nucleotides match TRBD1. The CDR3 length is 12 residues. J lost 11 bases, V lost 3 bases, and 7 bases had no gene match. Germline-derived CDR1 and CDR2 are SGHRS and YFSETQ. For the CDR3, the DNA is TGCGCCAGCAGCTCGGACAGGCAGCGCGCTTTCTTT. It yields the protein CASSSDRQRAFF.

The rearrangement uses TRBV7-9 and TRBJ1-4, with a possible D match to TRBD1 (5 bases). The CDR3 consists of 16 residues. Germline V lookup: CDR1 SEHNR, CDR2 FQNEAQ (reference sequence). V lost 2 bases and J 6 bases, leaving 16 bases between the germline ends. The CDR3 spells CASSLTRTLGDEKLFF. CDR3 nucleotide sequence: TGTGCCAGCAGCTTAACGAGGACCTTAGGGGATGAAAAACTGTTTTTT.

This chain links TRBV24-1 with TRBJ2-3, with 7 bases matching TRBD1. Per germline, CDR1 KGHDR and CDR2 SFDVKD. V was clipped by 5 bases and J by 6 bases; unmatched bases: 13. The CDR3 has 16 residues. The DNA for the CDR3 is TGTGCCACCAGTGGGGACAGTGGGGCTTTCTTGGATACGCAGTATTTT. Amino acids: CATSGDSGAFLDTQYF.

This chain links TRBV9 with TRBJ2-2, with D possibly being TRBD2 (5 bases). V lost 7 bases and J lost 2, with 12 bases in between. Germline V gives CDR1 SGDLS, CDR2 YYNGEE. CDR3 length: 14 residues. The CDR3 sequence: CASRPGSNTGELFF. The CDR3 DNA follows: TGTGCCAGCCGCCCGGGGTCTAACACCGGGGAGCTGTTTTTT.

J is TRBJ2-7 and V is TRBV5-6; 9 bases are a match to TRBD1. The CDR3 loop spans 17 amino acids. Germline CDR1 SGHDT, CDR2 YYEEEE. J was trimmed by 4 bases and V by 1 base; bases with no gene match: 12. CDR3: CASSLTIGTGYFYEQYV. The CDR3 coding sequence is TGTGCCAGCAGCTTGACAATAGGGACAGGGTATTTTTACGAGCAGTACGTC.